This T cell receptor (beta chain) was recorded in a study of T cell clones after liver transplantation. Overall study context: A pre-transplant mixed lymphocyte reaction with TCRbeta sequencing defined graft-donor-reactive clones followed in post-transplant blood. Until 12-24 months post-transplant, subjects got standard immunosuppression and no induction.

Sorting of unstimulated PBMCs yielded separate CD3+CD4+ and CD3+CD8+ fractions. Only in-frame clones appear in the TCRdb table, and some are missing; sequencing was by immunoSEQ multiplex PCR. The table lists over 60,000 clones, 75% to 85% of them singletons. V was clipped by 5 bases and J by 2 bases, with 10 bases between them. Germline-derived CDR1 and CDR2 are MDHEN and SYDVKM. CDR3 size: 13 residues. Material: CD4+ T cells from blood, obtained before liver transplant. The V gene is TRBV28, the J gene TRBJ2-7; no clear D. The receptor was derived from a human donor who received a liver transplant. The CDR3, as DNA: TGTGCCAGCAGTCCTCAGCATACCTACGAGCAGTACTTC. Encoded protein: CASSPQHTYEQYF. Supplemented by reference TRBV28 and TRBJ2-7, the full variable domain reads DVKVTQSSRYLVKRTGEKVFLECVQDMDHENMFWYRQDPGLGLRLIYFSYDVKMKEKGDIPEGYSVSREKKERFSLILESASTNQTSMYLCASSPQHTYEQYFGPGTRLTVT.